This passage covers 13 T cell receptor beta chains from one sample sequenced in a study of early T cells in non-severe SARS-CoV-2 infection. TCRdb re-derived calls from the 5' RACE reads in MiXCR, one entry per CDR3 protein. The table lists fewer than 85,000 distinct CDR3 sequences, 9% to 10% of them singletons. Sequencing was carried out using whole blood. These receptors were collected from an adult who was a healthcare worker with PCR-confirmed SARS-CoV-2 infection or an uninfected control (not recorded which).

On this clonotype: A much larger clone lies one base from this, so it may be a read error. The DNA of the CDR3 is TGTGCCAGCAGTCAGTCGAAGAACACTGAAGCTCTCTTT. Its protein product is CASSQSKNTEALF. This chain joins TRBV7-6 and TRBJ1-1, with unresolved D. Per the germline V gene, CDR1 is SGHVS and CDR2 is FNYEAQ. CDR3 length equals 13 residues.

This clonotype showed up many times. The chain uses TRBV7-8 and TRBJ2-1, with 11 bases that match TRBD2. The CDR3 is 16 residues long. Trimming cost V 7 bases and J 3 bases; bases outside gene matches: 8. CDR1 and CDR2 (germline): SGHVS, FQNEAQ. The CDR3 spells CASNPRTSGLYNEQFF. In DNA, the CDR3 is TGTGCCAGCAACCCCCGGACTAGCGGGCTCTACAATGAGCAGTTCTTC.

This chain joins TRBV7-8 and TRBJ2-2; D tentatively reads TRBD1 or TRBD2 (5 bases each). This CDR3 contains 17 residues. Germline CDR1 is SGHVS and CDR2 is FQNEAQ. The ends were cut back, 3 bases at V and 1 base at J, with 15 bases in the middle. The CDR3 region has the DNA TGTGCCAGCAGCTTCCGGGGCTTTCCGCGGAACACCGGGGAGCTGTTTTTT. Its protein product is CASSFRGFPRNTGELFF.

This clonotype occurred many times. This chain uses TRBV6-6 with TRBJ2-7, with 8 nucleotides matching TRBD2. CDR3 length: 14 amino acids. Unmatched junction bases numbered 6, after V lost 5 bases and J lost 3 bases. Looked up from germline, CDR1 is MNHNY and CDR2 is SVGAGI (reference sequence). In nucleotides, the CDR3 is TGTGCCAGCAGTCCGACTAGCGTATACTACGAGCAGTACTTC. This translates into CASSPTSVYYEQYF.

The table lists this clonotype with a few counts. CDR3 in DNA: TGTGCCAGCAGTTACTCTAGCGGGATGGATACGCAGTATTTT. Translated, it gives CASSYSSGMDTQYF. This rearrangement joins TRBV6-6 to TRBJ2-3; the match to TRBD2 covers 8 bases. CDR1 and CDR2 from the germline V gene are MNHNY and SVGAGI (reference sequence). The V segment lost 0 bases and the J segment 6 bases; nucleotides outside the gene matches: 2. This CDR3 contains 14 residues.

Many counts were recorded for this clonotype. The chain carries TRBV3-1 and TRBJ2-7; the D gene is possibly TRBD2 (6 bases). Per the germline V gene, CDR1 is LGHDT and CDR2 is YNNKEL (reference sequence). This CDR3 region has 16 residues. Trimming took off 1 base at V and 3 bases at J, with 16 bases between the two ends. The CDR3 nucleotides are TGTGCCAGCAGCCAAGCTTCCGAGACTAGTCACTACGAGCAGTACTTC. Translated: CASSQASETSHYEQYF.

This clonotype has more than one count but fewer than ten. This rearrangement joins TRBV5-4 to TRBJ2-7, with D maybe TRBD2 (6 bases). Germline-derived CDR1 and CDR2 are SGHNT and YYREEE (reference sequence). This CDR3 contains 13 residues. V was clipped by 4 bases and J by 3 bases, with 11 bases between them. The CDR3 loop is CASSAGRVYEQYF. DNA for the CDR3: TGTGCCAGCAGCGCGGGACGGGTCTACGAGCAGTACTTC.

The sample holds many counts of this clonotype. The rearrangement joins TRBV7-9 to TRBJ2-1; D is unresolved. Germline-derived CDR1 and CDR2 are SEHNR and FQNEAQ (reference sequence). Trimming left V 1 base short and J 0 bases short, with 10 bases between. The CDR3 contains 16 residues. As DNA, the CDR3 is TGTGCCAGCAGCTTAGTTCGACGGACCTCCTACAATGAGCAGTTCTTC. Its translation is CASSLVRRTSYNEQFF.

This clonotype has a count of ten or more. The rearrangement uses TRBV27 and TRBJ1-1; D perhaps matches TRBD1 (6 bases). The germline V gene has CDR1 MNHEY and CDR2 SMNVEV (reference sequence). Trimming left V 6 bases short and J 6 bases short, with 20 bases between. CDR3 length: 15 residues. The CDR3 here is CASRFTNWEGAEAFF. The CDR3 coding sequence is TGTGCCAGCAGGTTTACCAATTGGGAGGGGGCTGAAGCTTTCTTT.

In its sample, this clonotype was seen a few times. This chain uses TRBV9 with TRBJ2-7; TRBD1 matches 7 bases. The CDR3 loop spans 18 amino acids. Trimming removed 0 bases from V and 5 bases from J; junction bases left unmatched: 17. Germline assignment: CDR1 SGDLS and CDR2 YYNGEE. The CDR3 sequence: CASSVGGISWDSDHEQYF. DNA for the CDR3: TGTGCCAGCAGCGTAGGAGGTATAAGCTGGGACAGTGACCACGAGCAGTACTTC. The full variable domain, rest sourced from reference TRBV9 and TRBJ2-7, is DSGVTQTPKHLITATGQRVTLRCSPRSGDLSVYWYQQSLDQGLQFLIQYYNGEERAKGNILERFSAQQFPDLHSELNLSSLELGDSALYFCASSVGGISWDSDHEQYFGPGTRLTVT.

The rearrangement links TRBV6-6 to TRBJ2-5; D perhaps matches TRBD1 (6 bases). Trimming removed 2 bases at V and 9 bases at J, with 19 bases between. This CDR3 spans 15 amino acids. In germline, CDR1 is MNHNY, CDR2 SVGAGI (reference sequence). This CDR3 is CASSYPVGAGWAQYF. The CDR3, as DNA: TGTGCCAGCAGTTACCCTGTGGGGGCAGGTTGGGCCCAGTACTTC.

There are a few counts of this clonotype. The chain has TRBV7-2 and TRBJ2-1, with 7 bases lining up with TRBD2. This CDR3 comprises 15 residues. Per germline, CDR1 SGHTA and CDR2 FQGNSA. Losses at the gene ends were 0 bases for V and 3 bases for J; bases not matched to a gene: 2. The CDR3 bases are TGTGCCAGCAGCTTAGCGGCTAGCGGCTACAATGAGCAGTTCTTC. Protein product: CASSLAASGYNEQFF.

This clonotype has ten or more counts. V is TRBV28 and J is TRBJ2-5; the D gene is possibly TRBD2 (5 bases). Germline CDR1 MDHEN, CDR2 SYDVKM. The CDR3 is 14 amino acids. V lost 3 bases and J lost 2, with 10 bases in between. The CDR3 here is CASSFVGEQETQYF. DNA for the CDR3: TGTGCCAGCAGTTTCGTGGGAGAGCAAGAGACCCAGTACTTC.